This TCR beta chain is from a study of technical replicates of blood from a few donors. J lost 5 bases, V lost 5 bases, and 7 bases had no gene match. Germline CDR1 is SGHAT and CDR2 is FQDESV (reference sequence). The CDR3 is 14 amino acids. Using immunoSEQ multiplex PCR, the repertoire was profiled, and TCRdb retains in-frame clones only, with some absent. The sample has 100,000 or so clones; around 96% are singletons. This rearrangement joins TRBV11-1 to TRBJ2-5, with TRBD2 matching over 8 bases. The sample taken for sequencing was T cells isolated from PBMCs. This clonotype was sampled from a human donor in good health. The CDR3 region is CASSASGGRETQYF. The DNA for the CDR3 is TGTGCCAGCAGCGCATCGGGGGGGCGGGAGACCCAGTACTTC.